These 9 T cell receptor beta chains share one sample of origin, sequenced in a study of cytomegalovirus exposure and HLA in healthy donors. Primers for the PCR totalled 60 Vbeta and 13 Jbeta. Some clones are missing from TCRdb's copy, which holds only in-frame ones; the method was immunoSEQ multiplex PCR. The sample lists more than 40,000 clones, around 56% seen once, with around 5.8% in the top ten. The sample taken for sequencing was PBMCs. Receptor source: a man in his sixties in good health and CMV-seronegative.

The chain links TRBV6-5 to TRBJ2-5, with 8 bases identical to TRBD1. V dropped 6 bases and J dropped 6; count of bases not matched to a gene: 9. CDR1 is MNHEY, CDR2 SVGAGI, per germline. The CDR3 length is 14 residues. The CDR3, as DNA: TGTGCCAGCAGCCCCGGACAGGGAGGAAAGACCCAGTACTTC. It yields the protein CASSPGQGGKTQYF.

The chain employs TRBV19 and TRBJ1-2, with 8 bases aligning to TRBD1. Germline CDR1 and CDR2: LNHDA and SQIVND (reference sequence). This CDR3 region has 13 residues. J gave up 8 bases and V 7 bases, and 9 bases lay outside the gene matches. CDR3 residues: CASNAGQAGGYTF. CDR3 DNA sequence: TGTGCCAGTAATGCGGGACAGGCGGGCGGCTACACCTTC. Variable domain in full (rest from reference TRBV19 and TRBJ1-2): DGGITQSPKYLFRKEGQNVTLSCEQNLNHDAMYWYRQDPGQGLRLIYYSQIVNDFQKGDIAEGYSVSREKKESFPLTVTSAQKNPTAFYLCASNAGQAGGYTFGSGTRLTVV.

V and J are TRBV9 and TRBJ1-1, with unresolved D. Trimming took off 4 bases at V and 5 bases at J, with 18 bases between the two ends. This CDR3 has 15 residues. CDR1 SGDLS and CDR2 YYNGEE come from the germline V gene. CDR3 DNA: TGTGCCAGCAGCCCCTACACGGAGTTTCTAACTGAAGCTTTCTTT. Its translation: CASSPYTEFLTEAFF.

The rearrangement uses TRBV4-2 and TRBJ1-4, with D possibly being TRBD1 (5 bases). Germline CDR1 reads LGHNA; CDR2 reads YNFKEQ. The CDR3 contains 18 residues. Trimming stripped 1 base from V and 0 bases from J, with 15 bases between. Here the CDR3 DNA reads TGTGCCAGCAGCCAAGTGGCACTCAGGGCCGCAACTAATGAAAAACTGTTTTTT. Residues: CASSQVALRAATNEKLFF.

The V and J genes are TRBV5-8 and TRBJ1-1, with no clear D. Germline CDR1 reads SGHTS; CDR2 reads YDEGEE. The CDR3 has 11 residues. With 2 bases removed from V and 8 bases from J, the gap between germline ends came to 7 bases. The CDR3 spells CASSFIREAFF. CDR3 coding DNA: TGTGCCAGCAGCTTTATCAGGGAAGCTTTCTTT.

In DNA, the CDR3 is TGTGCCAGCAGTTCCGGCGGGAGTGGAGAGACCCAGTACTTC. Protein: CASSSGGSGETQYF. V is TRBV27 and J is TRBJ2-5; TRBD2 matches 7 bases. This CDR3 spans 14 amino acids. CDR1 MNHEY and CDR2 SMNVEV come from the germline V gene (reference sequence). V lost 4 bases to trimming and J lost 4 bases; unmatched junction nucleotides: 6.

V gene TRBV5-1 combines with J gene TRBJ2-1, with D unclear. Germline V gene data show CDR1 as SGHRS and CDR2 as YFSETQ. CDR3 length: 15 residues. V was shortened by 0 bases and J by 2 bases, with 9 bases between the two germline ends. The CDR3 loop is CASSLDGGTYNEQFF. The CDR3 region has the DNA TGCGCCAGCAGCTTGGATGGCGGAACCTACAATGAGCAGTTCTTC.

This clone appeared once. No conserved phenylalanine or tryptophan is present at the end of the CDR3, so a read error is the likely explanation. CDR3 amino acids: CASSEREGPYEQYL. DNA of the CDR3: TGCGCCAGCAGTGAGCGGGAAGGACCTTACGAGCAGTACCTC. This sequence joins TRBV10-2 and TRBJ2-7; D is perhaps TRBD2 (5 bases). The germline gives CDR1 WSHSY, CDR2 SAAADI. The germline V and J ends were trimmed by 2 bases and 4 bases, with 12 bases remaining between them. This CDR3 region has 14 residues.

The V gene is TRBV9, the J gene TRBJ2-1; D possibly corresponds to TRBD2 (5 bases). Looked up from germline, CDR1 is SGDLS and CDR2 is YYNGEE. V lost 2 bases, J lost 7 bases, and 10 bases lay in between. The CDR3 has 13 amino acids. The DNA for the CDR3 is TGTGCCAGCAGCGTCGGACTGGTAAATGAGCAGTTCTTC. It is translated as CASSVGLVNEQFF.